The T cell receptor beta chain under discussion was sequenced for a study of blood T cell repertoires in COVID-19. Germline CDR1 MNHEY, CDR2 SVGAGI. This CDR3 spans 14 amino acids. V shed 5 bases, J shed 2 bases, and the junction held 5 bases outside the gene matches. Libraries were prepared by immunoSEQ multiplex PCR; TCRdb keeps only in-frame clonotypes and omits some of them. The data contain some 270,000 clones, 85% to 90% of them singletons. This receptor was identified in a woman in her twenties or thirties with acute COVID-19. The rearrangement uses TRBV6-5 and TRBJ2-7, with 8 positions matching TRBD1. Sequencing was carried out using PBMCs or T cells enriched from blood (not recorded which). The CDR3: CASSRQGPAYEQYF. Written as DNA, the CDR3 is TGTGCCAGCAGTCGACAGGGGCCCGCCTACGAGCAGTACTTC.